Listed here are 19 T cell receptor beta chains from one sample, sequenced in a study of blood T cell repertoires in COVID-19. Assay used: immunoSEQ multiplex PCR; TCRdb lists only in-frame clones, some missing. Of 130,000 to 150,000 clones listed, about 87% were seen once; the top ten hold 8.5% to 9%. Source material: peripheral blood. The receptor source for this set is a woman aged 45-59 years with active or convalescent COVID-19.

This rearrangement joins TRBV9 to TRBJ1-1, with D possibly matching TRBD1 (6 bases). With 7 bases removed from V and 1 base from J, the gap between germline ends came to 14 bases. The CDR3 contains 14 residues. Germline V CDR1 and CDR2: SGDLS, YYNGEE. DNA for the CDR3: TGTGCCAGCGACCAGGGGAGTGCGAACACTGAAGCTTTCTTT. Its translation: CASDQGSANTEAFF.

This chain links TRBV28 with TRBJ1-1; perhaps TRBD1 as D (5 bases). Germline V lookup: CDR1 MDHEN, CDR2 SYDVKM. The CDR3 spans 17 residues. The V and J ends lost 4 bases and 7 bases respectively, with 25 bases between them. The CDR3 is CASSSQKVWGAPFEAFF. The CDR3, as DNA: TGTGCCAGCAGTTCCCAGAAAGTTTGGGGCGCACCGTTTGAAGCTTTCTTT.

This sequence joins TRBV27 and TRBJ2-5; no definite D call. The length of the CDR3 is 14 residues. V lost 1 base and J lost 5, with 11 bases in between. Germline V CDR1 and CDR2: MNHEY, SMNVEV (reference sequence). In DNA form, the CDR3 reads TGTGCCAGCAGTTTATATGGTGAGGTGGAGACCCAGTACTTC. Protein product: CASSLYGEVETQYF.

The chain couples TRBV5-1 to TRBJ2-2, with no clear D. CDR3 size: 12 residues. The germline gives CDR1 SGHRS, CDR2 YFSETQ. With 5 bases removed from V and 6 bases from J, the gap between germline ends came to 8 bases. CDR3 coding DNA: TGCGCCAGCAGGACTCTTTCCGGGGAGCTGTTTTTT. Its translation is CASRTLSGELFF.

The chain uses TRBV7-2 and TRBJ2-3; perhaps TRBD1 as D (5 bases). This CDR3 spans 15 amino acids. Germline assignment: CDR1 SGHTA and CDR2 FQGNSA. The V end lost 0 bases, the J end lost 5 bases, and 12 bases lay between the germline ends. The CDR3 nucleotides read TGTGCCAGCAGCTTAGCGGTTCCAGGGTTAGATACGCAGTATTTT. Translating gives CASSLAVPGLDTQYF.

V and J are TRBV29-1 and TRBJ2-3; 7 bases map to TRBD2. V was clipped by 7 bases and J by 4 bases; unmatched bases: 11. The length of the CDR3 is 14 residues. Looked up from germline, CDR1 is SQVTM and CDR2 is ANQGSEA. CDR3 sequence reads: CSAATSFSPDTQYF. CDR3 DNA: TGCAGCGCCGCGACTAGCTTCTCCCCAGATACGCAGTATTTT.

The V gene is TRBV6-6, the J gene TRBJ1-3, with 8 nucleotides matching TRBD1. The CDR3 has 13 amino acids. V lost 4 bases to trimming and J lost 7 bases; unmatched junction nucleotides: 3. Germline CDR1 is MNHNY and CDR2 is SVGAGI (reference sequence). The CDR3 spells CASSLDRENTIYF. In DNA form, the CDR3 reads TGTGCCAGCAGTTTGGACAGGGAGAACACCATATATTTT.

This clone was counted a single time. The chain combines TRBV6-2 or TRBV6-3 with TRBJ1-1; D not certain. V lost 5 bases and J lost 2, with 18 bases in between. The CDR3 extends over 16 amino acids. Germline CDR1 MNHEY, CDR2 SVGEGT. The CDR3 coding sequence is TGTGCCAGCAGTGCCCAAACCGGGATGTTTAACACTGAAGCTTTCTTT. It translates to CASSAQTGMFNTEAFF.

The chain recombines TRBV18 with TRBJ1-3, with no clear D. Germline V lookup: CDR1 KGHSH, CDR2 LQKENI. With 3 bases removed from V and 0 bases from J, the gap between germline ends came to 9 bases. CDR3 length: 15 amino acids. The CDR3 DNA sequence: TGTGCCAGCTCACCCCAAGAGAACTCTGGAAACACCATATATTTT. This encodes CASSPQENSGNTIYF.

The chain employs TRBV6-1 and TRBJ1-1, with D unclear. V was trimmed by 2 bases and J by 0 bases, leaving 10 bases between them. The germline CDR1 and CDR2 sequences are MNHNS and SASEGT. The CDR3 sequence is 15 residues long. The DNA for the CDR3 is TGTGCCAGCAGTGAAAGTTTTGGCCTGAACACTGAAGCTTTCTTT. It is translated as CASSESFGLNTEAFF.

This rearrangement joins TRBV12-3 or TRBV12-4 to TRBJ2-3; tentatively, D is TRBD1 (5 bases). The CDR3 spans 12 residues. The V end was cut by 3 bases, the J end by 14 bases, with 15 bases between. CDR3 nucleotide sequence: TGTGCCAGCAGTTTGGGGCAGGTTCGCATGTATTTT. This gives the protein CASSLGQVRMYF.

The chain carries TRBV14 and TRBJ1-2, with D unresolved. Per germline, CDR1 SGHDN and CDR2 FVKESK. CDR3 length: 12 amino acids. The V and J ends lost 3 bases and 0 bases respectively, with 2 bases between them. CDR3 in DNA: TGTGCCAGCAGCCACGCTAACTATGGCTACACCTTC. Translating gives CASSHANYGYTF.

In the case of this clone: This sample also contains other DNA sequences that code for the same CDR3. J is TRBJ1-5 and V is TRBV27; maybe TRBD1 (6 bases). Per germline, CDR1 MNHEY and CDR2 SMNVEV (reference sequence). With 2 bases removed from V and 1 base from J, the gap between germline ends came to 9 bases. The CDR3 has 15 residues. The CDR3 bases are TGTGCCAGCAGTTTAGGGCAGGGGAGCAATCAGCCCCAGCATTTT. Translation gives CASSLGQGSNQPQHF.

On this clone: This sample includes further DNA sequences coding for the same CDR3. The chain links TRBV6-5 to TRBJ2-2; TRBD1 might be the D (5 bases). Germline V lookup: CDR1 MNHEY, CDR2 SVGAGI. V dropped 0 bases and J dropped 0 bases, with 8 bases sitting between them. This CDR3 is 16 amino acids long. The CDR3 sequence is CASSYSAGTNTGELFF. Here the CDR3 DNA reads TGTGCCAGCAGTTACTCGGCAGGGACGAACACCGGGGAGCTGTTTTTT.

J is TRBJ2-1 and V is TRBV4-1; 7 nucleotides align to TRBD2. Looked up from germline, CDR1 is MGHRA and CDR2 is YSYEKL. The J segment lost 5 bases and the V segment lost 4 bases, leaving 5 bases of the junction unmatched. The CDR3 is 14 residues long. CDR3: CASSPGTTNNEQFF. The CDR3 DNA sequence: TGCGCCAGCAGCCCCGGGACTACCAACAATGAGCAGTTCTTC.

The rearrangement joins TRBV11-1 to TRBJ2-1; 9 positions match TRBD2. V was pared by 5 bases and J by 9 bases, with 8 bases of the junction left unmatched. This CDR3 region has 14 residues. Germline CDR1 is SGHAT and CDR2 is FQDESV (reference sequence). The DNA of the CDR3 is TGTGCCAGCAGCGGCGGGAGGGCGGTAGGTGAGCAGTTCTTC. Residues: CASSGGRAVGEQFF. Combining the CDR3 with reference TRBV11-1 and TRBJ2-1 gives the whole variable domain EAEVAQSPRYKITEKSQAVAFWCDPISGHATLYWYRQILGQGPELLVQFQDESVVDDSQLPKDRFSAERLKGVDSTLKIQPAELGDSAMYLCASSGGRAVGEQFFGPGTRLTVL.

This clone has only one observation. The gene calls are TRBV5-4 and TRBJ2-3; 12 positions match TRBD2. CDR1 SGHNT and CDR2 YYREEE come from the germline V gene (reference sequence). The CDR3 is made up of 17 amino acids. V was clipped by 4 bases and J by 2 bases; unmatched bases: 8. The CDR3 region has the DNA TGTGCCAGCAGCGGTAGGACTAGCGGGGAGTACACAGATACGCAGTATTTT. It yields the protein CASSGRTSGEYTDTQYF.

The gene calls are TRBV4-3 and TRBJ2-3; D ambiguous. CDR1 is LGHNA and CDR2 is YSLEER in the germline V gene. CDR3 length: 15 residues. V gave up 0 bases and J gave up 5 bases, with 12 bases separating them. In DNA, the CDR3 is TGCGCCAGCAGCCAAGATCGTGTGGGCGAAGATACGCAGTATTTT. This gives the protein CASSQDRVGEDTQYF.

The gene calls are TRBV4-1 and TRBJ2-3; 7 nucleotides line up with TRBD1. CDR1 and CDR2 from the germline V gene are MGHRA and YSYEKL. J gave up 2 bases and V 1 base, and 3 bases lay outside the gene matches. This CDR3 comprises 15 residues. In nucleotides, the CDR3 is TGCGCCAGCAGCCAAGGGACAGGCCTCACAGATACGCAGTATTTT. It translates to CASSQGTGLTDTQYF.